This T cell receptor beta chain is drawn from a study of OX40 agonist ivuxolimab in advanced cancers. About the study: The patients received agonistic anti-OX40 (CD134) antibody ivuxolimab. Whole-study findings and limits: In general, CD8+ T cells held more expanded clones than CD4+ did, on average. The CD4+ and CD8+ T cells in the blood had expanded clonally by week 6 at 0.1 to 3.0 mg/kg.

The germline CDR1 and CDR2 sequences are LNHDA and SQIVND (reference sequence). The CDR3 extends over 19 amino acids. V was trimmed by 1 base and J by 3 bases, leaving 24 bases between them. In regard to this clone: Its target is not known.

Sequenced by immunoSEQ multiplex PCR; TCRdb stores in-frame clones only, minus some. The sample yields about 30,000 clones, 70% to 85% seen once. Autoimmune disease history or systemic immunosuppression led to patient exclusion. The gene calls are TRBV19 and TRBJ1-2, with D possibly TRBD1 on 6 matching bases. The origin of this receptor is an adult with an advanced solid tumor such as melanoma, head and neck, liver or kidney cancer. This specimen consisted of CD4+ or CD8+ T cells sorted from blood, obtained in a trial of the OX40 agonist ivuxolimab. CDR3 DNA: TGTGCCAGTAGTATAGCTGGAACAGGGTACGGCGGTAATGACTATGGCTACACCTTC. Translation: CASSIAGTGYGGNDYGYTF.